This T cell receptor beta chain is drawn from a study of Ad26.COV2.S vaccination and SARS-CoV-2 variants. Produced via immunoSEQ multiplex PCR; TCRdb's table is partial and in-frame only. The sample has some 330,000 clones, roughly nine tenths seen once. As to treatment: 15 to 20 received Ad26.COV2.S at low or high dose, single or two shots; about 5 received placebo; per-sample allocation not given. Collection of samples fell on day 63 after the first vaccine or placebo injection. CDR3 size: 14 residues. V was cut by 1 base and J by 11 bases, with 17 bases left in between. Germline V gene lookup returns CDR1 KGHSH and CDR2 LQKENI.

This sequence originates from a person aged 18-60 years who received the Ad26.COV2.S COVID-19 vaccine or a placebo. The chain is built from TRBV18 and TRBJ1-1, with D possibly matching TRBD1 (5 bases). Sequenced material: peripheral blood, taken in a trial of Ad26.COV2.S vaccine versus placebo. CDR3 amino acids: CASSPRNHERGAFF. In nucleotides, the CDR3 is TGTGCCAGCTCACCACGAAACCACGAGCGGGGGGCTTTCTTT.